This T cell receptor (beta chain) is drawn from a study of shared clonotypes between healthy human individuals (dated by TCRdb to between 2020 and 2021). In terms of the full investigation: Three men and a couple of women, aged 18 to 49 years, made up the cohort. To increase sequencing depth and limit assay-specific biases, TCR repertoire library preparation and sequencing were carried out by different laboratories using diverse techniques. The study deeply sequenced blood TCR repertoires of about 5 healthy adults to estimate repertoire size and the extent of clonotype sharing between individuals. Between about 0.9 and 8.9 billion PBMCs per donor were obtained by leukapheresis. For each donor, three plates each were used for CD4 naive and CD4 memory, two plates were used for CD8 naive, and one plate was used for CD8 memory.

On this clone itself: What antigen it recognizes has not been identified. One base away there is no much larger clone; base qualities are not given.

Using the deep immunoSEQ assay, multiplex PCR amplified TCR CDR3 regions from genomic DNA. Extracted genomic DNA from each cell subset was distributed evenly across all wells of several immunoSEQ 96-well plates, and each plate was treated as a replicate. For sorted subsets, each replicate PCR was loaded with 200 to 250 ng genomic DNA, equivalent to 30,000 or so T cell genomes. Purified libraries were measured with a Qubit 3.0 fluorometer, size-checked on a Bioanalyzer 2100, and measured again with the KAPA Library Quantification kit. A separate single-read 150-cycle Illumina NextSeq 550 flow cell was used to sequence each immunoSEQ 96-well plate. Per the source publication's procedure: Because the immunoSEQ output included only junctional sequences and no quality scores, the filtering could not be the same as the filtering used for full-length reads. To assign V/J genes and CDR3, sequences were annotated against IMGT germline references using PyIR, a Python wrapper for IgBLAST v1.9. Reads were removed for weak V/J assignments (E-value above 1e-6), missing CDR3, stop codons, out-of-frame junctions, or ambiguous translated residues. V3J clonotypes were defined by identical inferred V gene, J gene, and CDR3 amino acid sequence. Percentage overlap between repertoires was calculated by dividing the number of shared unique clonotypes by the size of the smaller repertoire. Repertoire richness was assessed with RTK rarefaction, the Chao1 estimator, and Recon v2.1 estimates of unobserved clonotypes. OLGA was used to compute generation probabilities for all TCRbeta clonotypes that the gDNA method yielded from a handful of donors. TCRdb took this table from immuneACCESS and kept in-frame rearrangements with V and J called. Such tables lack part of the clones; where checked against another copy, unresolved V genes explain under half of the gap, and the rest is unexplained. V, J and clone size are those of that table, while D and trimming were read from the DNA. The sample data list 600,000 or so clones, and about 98% of these were observed just once. The ten largest clones capture 0.3% of the sample.

The germline V gene encodes CDR1 SGHAT and CDR2 FQNNGV. The CDR3 numbers 16 residues from cysteine through phenylalanine. Only CDR3 DNA remains: 48 bases, in frame from the first base. Unmatched junction bases come to 8, with V trimmed by 4 bases and J by 1 base. The study at large found these results: Pairwise subsampling indicated that sequencing depth was expected to affect the degree of clonotype sharing among donors. Clonotypes shared by all four sorted-subset donors showed higher generation probabilities than non-shared clonotypes. Sampling was restricted to blood, and TCR repertoires in tissues likely differ from the TCR repertoires found in blood. Because the study included only a small number of donors, the genetic and exposure-history diversity represented was limited. Naive subsets generally had larger estimated clonotype richness than memory subsets. When a few donors were compared, the shared fraction of clonotypes was around 5% for naive CD4, around 3.5% for naive CD8, more than 2% for memory CD4, and 0.4% for memory CD8. Even with the large sequencing depth, rarefaction of the sorted-subset datasets indicated that sequencing was incomplete.

For the CD8 naive samples, CD45RO-negative cells were positively selected for CCR7, yielding a CD45RA+CCR7+ population from which TemRA cells were excluded. The donors were healthy, HIV-negative adults who had no recently reported acute infections or vaccinations. Every donor was a Caucasian adult residing in Nashville, Tennessee, USA. After blood collection by leukapheresis, PBMCs were isolated using Ficoll-Histopaque density gradient centrifugation and then cryopreserved in the vapor phase of liquid nitrogen. Analytical flow cytometry was used to check the purity and quantity of each magnetically sorted T cell population. Each sorted fraction had its genomic DNA isolated and then quantified by UV absorbance on a Nanodrop 2000c.

The specimen sequenced was naive CD8+ T cells sorted from blood. The cell subset or site label, as the study defines it: CD45RA+CCR7+. The source is a man aged 30 to 45 in good health. The V and J genes are TRBV11-2 and TRBJ2-7; TRBD2 matches 9 bases in the middle. The encoded CDR3 is CASSSFSGSRSYEQYF. The nucleotide sequence is TGTGCCAGCAGCTCGTTTAGCGGGAGCAGGTCCTACGAGCAGTACTTC.